This T cell receptor beta chain was obtained from a study of T cell responses to AZD1222 COVID-19 vaccine. Study as a whole: Timing groups of about 4 and about 12 weeks for second doses were pooled. General study points: Only a handful of individuals given AZD1222 were seropositive at baseline.

As to this clone: Its antigen is unidentified.

V was trimmed by 5 bases and J by 8 bases, leaving 7 bases between them. This CDR3 comprises 12 residues. From germline, CDR1 is MGHDK and CDR2 SYGVNS. Produced via immunoSEQ multiplex PCR; TCRdb's table is partial and in-frame only. The sample has around 35,000 clones, 80% to 90% seen once. Sequenced material: peripheral blood, taken on day 0 of AZD1222 vaccination. The chain couples TRBV25-1 to TRBJ1-6; tentative D call: TRBD1 (5 bases). This TCR came from an adult in good health. The CDR3 is CASSRGYSPLHF. The CDR3 DNA sequence: TGTGCCAGCAGTCGGGGGTATTCACCCCTCCACTTT.